The rows below give T cell receptor beta chains drawn from one sample of a study of PD-1 blockade in classical Hodgkin lymphoma. This table comes from immunoSEQ multiplex PCR, and its TCRdb copy is limited to in-frame clones, with some not included. The sample holds approximately 100,000 clones; roughly 89% are singletons and the top ten take around 6.6%. The sequenced sample was peripheral blood mononuclear cells (PBMCs), obtained before the second cycle of nivolumab. These TCRs come from a human donor with classical Hodgkin lymphoma. The CDR3 runs from the conserved cysteine through the conserved F or W. The D gene is left open where the match is weak. The size of a clone is reported for some rows only, either as once, few or many, or as a class for expanded clones.

V gene: TRBV6-5
CDR3 length: 15
J gene: TRBJ1-1
clone size: -
D gene: -
CDR3 DNA: TGTGCCAGCAGTTACTCGGGGGCACGGGCCACTGAAGCTTTCTTT
CDR3 protein: CASSYSGARATEAFF

V gene: TRBV5-1
CDR3 length: 16
J gene: TRBJ1-2
clone size: medium-sized
D gene: TRBD1
CDR3 DNA: TGCGCCAGCAGCTCAGGGGGCAACAGCATAAACTATGGCTACACCTTC
CDR3 protein: CASSSGGNSINYGYTF

V gene: TRBV18
CDR3 length: 14
J gene: TRBJ1-3
clone size: -
D gene: -
CDR3 DNA: TGTGCCAGCTCGCAGGACCTCTCTGGAAACACCATATATTTT
CDR3 protein: CASSQDLSGNTIYF

V gene: TRBV9
CDR3 length: 14
J gene: TRBJ1-1
clone size: -
D gene: -
CDR3 DNA: TGTGCCAGCAGCGTCCAGGACGGGGACACTGAAGCTTTCTTT
CDR3 protein: CASSVQDGDTEAFF

V gene: TRBV28
CDR3 length: 15
J gene: TRBJ2-3
clone size: -
D gene: -
CDR3 DNA: TGTGCCAGCAGTTTAGGTGGGCTTGGCACAGATACGCAGTATTTT
CDR3 protein: CASSLGGLGTDTQYF

V gene: TRBV27
CDR3 length: 10
J gene: TRBJ2-2
clone size: -
D gene: -
CDR3 DNA: TGTGCCAGTCCCACCGGGGAGCTGTTTTTT
CDR3 protein: CASPTGELFF

V gene: TRBV9
CDR3 length: 13
J gene: TRBJ2-5
clone size: -
D gene: -
CDR3 DNA: TGTGCCAGCAGCCCCGGGAATTTTGAGACCCAGTACTTC
CDR3 protein: CASSPGNFETQYF

V gene: TRBV12-5
CDR3 length: 14
J gene: TRBJ1-1
clone size: once
D gene: -
CDR3 DNA: TGTGCTAGTGCCCCCCGAAGGGGAACTTATGAAGCTTTCTTT
CDR3 protein: CASAPRRGTYEAFF

V gene: TRBV6-4
CDR3 length: 15
J gene: TRBJ2-6
clone size: -
D gene: -
CDR3 DNA: TGTGCCAGCAGTGACTCGGACTCTGGGGCCAACGTCCTGACTTTC
CDR3 protein: CASSDSDSGANVLTF

V gene: TRBV2
CDR3 length: 15
J gene: TRBJ1-4
clone size: once
D gene: TRBD1
CDR3 DNA: TGTGCCAGCAGTGGGGGACAGGGGATTTATGAAAAACTGTTTTTT
CDR3 protein: CASSGGQGIYEKLFF

V gene: TRBV2
CDR3 length: 17
J gene: TRBJ2-1
clone size: once
D gene: TRBD1
CDR3 DNA: TGTGCCAGCCCCATACCCCCAGGGACAGTTGTCTACAATGAGCAGTTCTTC
CDR3 protein: CASPIPPGTVVYNEQFF

V gene: TRBV4-3
CDR3 length: 15
J gene: TRBJ1-6
clone size: -
D gene: -
CDR3 DNA: TGCGCCAGCAGCCAAGATCAGGCGGTAGGTTCACCCCTCCACTTT
CDR3 protein: CASSQDQAVGSPLHF

V gene: TRBV6-1
CDR3 length: 16
J gene: TRBJ2-3
clone size: -
D gene: TRBD2
CDR3 DNA: TGTGCCAGCAGTGGGGAACTAGCGGGGGTGACAGATACGCAGTATTTT
CDR3 protein: CASSGELAGVTDTQYF

V gene: TRBV5-8
CDR3 length: 15
J gene: TRBJ1-1
clone size: -
D gene: -
CDR3 DNA: TGTGCCAGCAGCTTGTACCGGGGGCGGAACACTGAAGCTTTCTTT
CDR3 protein: CASSLYRGRNTEAFF

V gene: TRBV7-9
CDR3 length: 15
J gene: TRBJ2-2
clone size: -
D gene: -
CDR3 DNA: TGTGCCAGCAGCTTAAACAGAGGGAACACCGGGGAGCTGTTTTTT
CDR3 protein: CASSLNRGNTGELFF

V gene: TRBV5-5
CDR3 length: 16
J gene: TRBJ1-5
clone size: -
D gene: -
CDR3 DNA: TGTGCCAGCAGCTTGGGCTTGGGGATCGGCAATCAGCCCCAGCATTTT
CDR3 protein: CASSLGLGIGNQPQHF

V gene: TRBV5-1
CDR3 length: 16
J gene: TRBJ1-3
clone size: -
D gene: -
CDR3 DNA: TGCGCCAGCAGCTTCAAATGGGGGGGCTCTGGAAACACCATATATTTT
CDR3 protein: CASSFKWGGSGNTIYF

V gene: TRBV6-5
CDR3 length: 15
J gene: TRBJ2-1
clone size: -
D gene: TRBD2
CDR3 DNA: TGTGCCAGCAGTTTATTTGCGGGGGCCTACAATGAGCAGTTCTTC
CDR3 protein: CASSLFAGAYNEQFF

V gene: TRBV5-4
CDR3 length: 17
J gene: TRBJ2-7
clone size: -
D gene: TRBD1
CDR3 DNA: TGTGCCAGCAGATGGACAGGGGCTCCCGTTGTTACCTACGAGCAGTACTTC
CDR3 protein: CASRWTGAPVVTYEQYF

V gene: TRBV19
CDR3 length: 13
J gene: TRBJ1-1
clone size: -
D gene: TRBD1
CDR3 DNA: TGTGCCAGTAGTACGACTGGACAGGGTGAAGCTTTCTTT
CDR3 protein: CASSTTGQGEAFF

V gene: TRBV30
CDR3 length: 13
J gene: TRBJ2-4
clone size: -
D gene: TRBD1
CDR3 DNA: TGTGCCTGCGGACAGGGGGAGGTAAACATTCAGTACTTC
CDR3 protein: CACGQGEVNIQYF

V gene: TRBV30
CDR3 length: 13
J gene: TRBJ1-6
clone size: once
D gene: -
CDR3 DNA: TGTGCCTGGAGTGTATTGCGGGGGCCACCCCTCCACTTT
CDR3 protein: CAWSVLRGPPLHF

V gene: TRBV7-2
CDR3 length: 16
J gene: TRBJ2-1
clone size: once
D gene: TRBD2
CDR3 DNA: TGTGCCAGCAGCTTAGGACTAGCTGGGGGTCTAGGGGAGCAGTTCTTC
CDR3 protein: CASSLGLAGGLGEQFF

V gene: TRBV7-2
CDR3 length: 17
J gene: TRBJ2-6
clone size: -
D gene: TRBD1
CDR3 DNA: TGTGCCAGCAACCCGGGACAGGGATTTGCTGGGGCCAACGTCCTGACTTTC
CDR3 protein: CASNPGQGFAGANVLTF

V gene: TRBV5-1
CDR3 length: 14
J gene: TRBJ1-4
clone size: once
D gene: -
CDR3 DNA: TGCGCCAGCAGCTTGCAGGTCAATAATGAAAAACTGTTTTTT
CDR3 protein: CASSLQVNNEKLFF

V gene: TRBV19
CDR3 length: 14
J gene: TRBJ2-7
clone size: -
D gene: -
CDR3 DNA: TGTGCCAGTAGTATAGTGTCTAACTCCTACGAGCAGTACTTC
CDR3 protein: CASSIVSNSYEQYF

V gene: TRBV5-8
CDR3 length: 15
J gene: TRBJ2-7
clone size: many
D gene: TRBD1
CDR3 DNA: TGTGCCAGCAGCTCCGGGACAGGGACCACCTACGAGCAGTACTTC
CDR3 protein: CASSSGTGTTYEQYF

V gene: TRBV5-1
CDR3 length: 15
J gene: TRBJ2-3
clone size: -
D gene: TRBD2
CDR3 DNA: TGCGCCAGCAGCTTGGGAGCCGGGAGGCGAGATACGCAGTATTTT
CDR3 protein: CASSLGAGRRDTQYF

V gene: TRBV7-9
CDR3 length: 14
J gene: TRBJ1-3
clone size: -
D gene: -
CDR3 DNA: TGTGCCAGCAGCTTAGCTCCCTCTGGAAACACCATATATTTT
CDR3 protein: CASSLAPSGNTIYF

V gene: TRBV5-1
CDR3 length: 15
J gene: TRBJ1-3
clone size: -
D gene: -
CDR3 DNA: TGCGCCAGCAGCTTGGCGGGTCAACCTGGAAACACCATATATTTT
CDR3 protein: CASSLAGQPGNTIYF

V gene: TRBV27
CDR3 length: 14
J gene: TRBJ1-2
clone size: -
D gene: -
CDR3 DNA: TGTGCCAGCAGTCCCCTGGGGGCGGGCTATGGCTACACCTTC
CDR3 protein: CASSPLGAGYGYTF

V gene: TRBV19
CDR3 length: 14
J gene: TRBJ2-1
clone size: -
D gene: -
CDR3 DNA: TGTGCCAGTAGTATAGATGGGACCCAGGATGAGCAGTTCTTC
CDR3 protein: CASSIDGTQDEQFF

V gene: TRBV27
CDR3 length: 18
J gene: TRBJ2-3
clone size: -
D gene: -
CDR3 DNA: TGTGCCAGCAGTTTATCATTAGGAGGGGGTATCAGCACAGATACGCAGTATTTT
CDR3 protein: CASSLSLGGGISTDTQYF

V gene: TRBV5-6
CDR3 length: 13
J gene: TRBJ2-2
clone size: -
D gene: -
CDR3 DNA: TGTGCCAGCAGCGAGTCGTTCACCGGGGAGCTGTTTTTT
CDR3 protein: CASSESFTGELFF

V gene: TRBV5-6
CDR3 length: 15
J gene: TRBJ2-5
clone size: -
D gene: -
CDR3 DNA: TGTGCCAGCAGCTTGTGGGCCGGGCCCCAAGAGACCCAGTACTTC
CDR3 protein: CASSLWAGPQETQYF

V gene: TRBV9
CDR3 length: 19
J gene: TRBJ2-2
clone size: -
D gene: TRBD2
CDR3 DNA: TGTGCCAGCAGCGTAGGTCCCTCGGGGCGGGGGGCGAACACCGGGGAGCTGTTTTTT
CDR3 protein: CASSVGPSGRGANTGELFF

V gene: TRBV6-5
CDR3 length: 14
J gene: TRBJ2-7
clone size: -
D gene: TRBD2
CDR3 DNA: TGTGCCAGCAGTTACCTAGCGGCCTCCTACGAGCAGTACTTC
CDR3 protein: CASSYLAASYEQYF

V gene: TRBV15
CDR3 length: 15
J gene: TRBJ2-7
clone size: once
D gene: -
CDR3 DNA: TGTGCCACCAGCAGAGAAGGGGGGTCACTCTACGAGCAGTACTTC
CDR3 protein: CATSREGGSLYEQYF

V gene: TRBV15
CDR3 length: 15
J gene: TRBJ1-5
clone size: -
D gene: TRBD1
CDR3 DNA: TGTGCCACCAGCAGAGGTTGGACAGGGTTATGGCCCCAGCATTTT
CDR3 protein: CATSRGWTGLWPQHF

V gene: TRBV4-3
CDR3 length: 14
J gene: TRBJ2-3
clone size: -
D gene: TRBD2
CDR3 DNA: TGCGCCAGCAGCCTCGGGAGGCTCACAGATACGCAGTATTTT
CDR3 protein: CASSLGRLTDTQYF

V gene: TRBV7-8
CDR3 length: 16
J gene: TRBJ2-5
clone size: -
D gene: TRBD1
CDR3 DNA: TGTGCCAGCAGCCCAAAGGGGGCCAGGGGGATCGAGACCCAGTACTTC
CDR3 protein: CASSPKGARGIETQYF

V gene: TRBV7-2
CDR3 length: 14
J gene: TRBJ2-5
clone size: -
D gene: -
CDR3 DNA: TGTGCCAGCAGGGAAACACAGGGTGGGGAGACCCAGTACTTC
CDR3 protein: CASRETQGGETQYF